This record concerns one T cell receptor beta chain sequence. Its cognate antigen has yet to be identified. No per-base quality is available; no much larger clone lies one base away. V loses 5 bases, J loses 9 bases, and the germline ends lie 34 bases apart. From its cysteine to its phenylalanine, the CDR3 spans 19 amino acids. The CDR3 DNA has 57 bases and is translated from base 1. CDR1 and CDR2 were assigned from the germline V gene as MNHEY and SVGEGT. The data were taken from a study of blood T cell repertoires in COVID-19 (dated by TCRdb to about 2020). Study-wide context: Collaborator samples came from the United States, Italy and Spain and covered acute and convalescent phases of COVID-19. Subjects who had been exposed to COVID-19, were actively infected with it, or had recovered from it provided the deeply sampled blood TCRbeta repertoires that made up the dataset. Sample metadata almost always included a de-identified subject ID, COVID-19 status, age in years and sex. The samples were drawn from the first 160 participants of the ongoing ImmuneRACE study and from 1,254 subjects provided by 6 global collaborators. The prospective study material was composed of cDNA or gDNA derived from T cells, B-cell-depleted T cells, or PBMCs. The repertoires were released in a freely available public database intended as a resource for research on the immune response to SARS-CoV-2. Where HLA class I and class II types were available, the types were taken from metadata supplied by the sample provider, not from assay-based typing.

TCRbeta CDR3 regions were amplified from genomic DNA by means of the immunoSEQ Assay, a bias-controlled multiplex PCR. The study's processing was this. The number of nucleated cells in each sample was estimated by amplification of reference gene primers within the assay. To quantify the absolute abundance of each unique TCRbeta CDR3 rearrangement, sequence reads were collapsed and filtered. For each sample, productive Simpson clonality was calculated as the square root of Simpson's diversity index across productive rearrangements. TCRdb stores this immuneACCESS table with in-frame sequences only. Part of the clones is absent; in the studies checked, under half of the shortfall reflects unresolved V genes, and no reason is known for the rest. The V and J calls and clone size were taken over from that table, and D and trimming were inferred from the DNA. Recorded for this sample are some 120,000 clones; 86% of them occurred a single time. The biggest ten clones account for about 5.4% of the sample.

Whole blood was collected in K2EDTA tubes by collaborating institutions according to the institutions' own protocols. For TCRbeta analysis, collaborators shipped samples in one of three forms: frozen whole blood, isolated PBMCs, or DNA extracted from either of those sample types. Here is what the overall study found, with its caveats: The amount of clinical and demographic metadata varied by source and participant and was provided uncurated.

The rearranged segments are TRBV6-2 or TRBV6-3 and TRBJ1-2; perhaps TRBD1 is the D gene, with 6 bases matching. Sample: peripheral blood. The receptor was isolated from a human donor in a cohort sampled during active COVID-19. The DNA is as follows: TGTGCCAGCAGTGACCCAAACTTCTGCTACAGGGACACTGGTATGTGCTACACCTTC. This translates into CASSDPNFCYRDTGMCYTF.